A single T cell receptor (beta chain) is shown here with its context. The record originates from a study of blood T cell repertoires in COVID-19. Using immunoSEQ multiplex PCR, the repertoire was profiled, and TCRdb retains in-frame clones only, with some absent. The sample yields 250,000 to 350,000 clones, nearly 90% seen once. Germline V lookup: CDR1 SGHRS, CDR2 YFSETQ. The V end lost 0 bases, the J end lost 9 bases, and 13 bases lay between the germline ends. The CDR3 covers 14 residues. Sequencing was done on a sample of PBMCs or T cells enriched from blood (not recorded which). The gene calls are TRBV5-1 and TRBJ2-1, with a weak D call TRBD1 (6 bases). The source of this sequence is a woman in her late teens or twenties with acute COVID-19. DNA for the CDR3: TGCGCCAGCAGCTTGGAGCCAGTCAGGGGTGAGCAGTTCTTC. Amino acid sequence: CASSLEPVRGEQFF.